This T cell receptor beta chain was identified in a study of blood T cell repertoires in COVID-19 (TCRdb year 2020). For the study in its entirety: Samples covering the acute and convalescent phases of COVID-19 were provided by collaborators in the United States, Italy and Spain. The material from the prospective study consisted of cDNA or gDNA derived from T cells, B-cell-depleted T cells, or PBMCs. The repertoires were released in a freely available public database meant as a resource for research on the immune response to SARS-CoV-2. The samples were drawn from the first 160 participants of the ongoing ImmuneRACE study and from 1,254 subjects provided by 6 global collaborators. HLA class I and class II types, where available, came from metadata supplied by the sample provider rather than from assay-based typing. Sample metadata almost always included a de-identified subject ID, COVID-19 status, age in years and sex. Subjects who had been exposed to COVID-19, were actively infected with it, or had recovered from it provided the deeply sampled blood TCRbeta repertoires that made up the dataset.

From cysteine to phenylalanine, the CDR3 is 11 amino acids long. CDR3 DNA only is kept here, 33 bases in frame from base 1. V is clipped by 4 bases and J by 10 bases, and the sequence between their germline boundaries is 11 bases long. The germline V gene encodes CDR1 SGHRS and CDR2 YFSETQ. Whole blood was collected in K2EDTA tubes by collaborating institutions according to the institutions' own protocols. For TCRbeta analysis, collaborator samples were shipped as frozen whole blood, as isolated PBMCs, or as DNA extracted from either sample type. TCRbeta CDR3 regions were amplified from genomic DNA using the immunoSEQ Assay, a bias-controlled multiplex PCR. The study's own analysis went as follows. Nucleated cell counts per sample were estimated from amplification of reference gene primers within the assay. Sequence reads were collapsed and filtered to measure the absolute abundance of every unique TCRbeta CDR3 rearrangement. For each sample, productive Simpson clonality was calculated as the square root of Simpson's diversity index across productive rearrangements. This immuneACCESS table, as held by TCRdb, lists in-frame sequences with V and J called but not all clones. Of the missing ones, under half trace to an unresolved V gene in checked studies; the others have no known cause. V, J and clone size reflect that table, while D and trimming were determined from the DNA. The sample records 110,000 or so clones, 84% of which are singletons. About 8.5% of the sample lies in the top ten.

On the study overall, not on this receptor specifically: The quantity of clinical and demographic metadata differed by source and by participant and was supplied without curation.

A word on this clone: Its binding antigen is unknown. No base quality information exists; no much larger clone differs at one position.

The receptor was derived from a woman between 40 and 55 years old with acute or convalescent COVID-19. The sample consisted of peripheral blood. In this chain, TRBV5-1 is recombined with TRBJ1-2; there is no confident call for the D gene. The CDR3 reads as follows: CASSREGHYTF. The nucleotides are TGCGCCAGCAGCAGGGAGGGTCACTACACCTTC.